These 30 T cell receptor beta chains originate from one sample sequenced in a study of blood T cell repertoires in COVID-19. The protocol was immunoSEQ multiplex PCR, while the TCRdb copy is restricted to in-frame clones and leaves out a portion. The sample comprises some 52,000 clones, approximately 92% of which are singletons, and nearly 5% rests with the top ten. The sequenced material came from peripheral blood. The receptor set was obtained from a man in his 60s with active COVID-19.

The genes are TRBV19 and TRBJ1-2; 9 positions match TRBD1. V trimming: 4 bases; J trimming: 4 bases; junction bases outside the gene matches: 4. Germline assignment: CDR1 LNHDA and CDR2 SQIVND (reference sequence). The CDR3 contains 14 residues. CDR3 DNA: TGTGCCAGTAGTAAGCCGGGACAGGGCTATGGCTACACCTTC. Protein: CASSKPGQGYGYTF.

This clone was observed a single time. The J gene is TRBJ2-1, the V gene TRBV3-1 (or the pseudogene TRBV3-2), with 9 positions matching TRBD2. This CDR3 spans 17 amino acids. Germline CDR1 reads LGHDT; CDR2 reads YNNKEL (reference sequence). The ends lost 1 base at V and 6 bases at J; junction bases unmatched: 10. In nucleotides, the CDR3 is TGTGCCAGCAGCCAAGTGGGCGGGAGGGCCGGTATCAATGAGCAGTTCTTC. It translates to CASSQVGGRAGINEQFF.

V usage is TRBV5-4 and J usage is TRBJ2-1, with 8 bases lining up with TRBD1. This CDR3 comprises 19 residues. Germline loops: CDR1 SGHNT, CDR2 YYREEE (reference sequence). Trimming at V came to 4 bases and at J to 2 bases, leaving 17 bases not matched to a gene. In DNA, the CDR3 is TGTGCCAGCAGCGGACTGGGGGGCAGGGGGCAACAGGCCTACAATGAGCAGTTCTTC. As protein: CASSGLGGRGQQAYNEQFF.

The chain combines TRBV4-3 with TRBJ2-7, with D possibly matching TRBD1 (6 bases). Deletions cut 0 bases from V and 0 bases from J, with 9 bases between. Germline V gives CDR1 LGHNA, CDR2 YSLEER. The CDR3 has 15 residues. CDR3 in amino acids: CASSQEGAASYEQYF. The CDR3 region has the DNA TGCGCCAGCAGCCAAGAGGGGGCGGCCTCCTACGAGCAGTACTTC.

The V gene is TRBV2, the J gene TRBJ2-2; D is possibly TRBD2 (6 bases). Germline assignment: CDR1 SNHLY and CDR2 FYNNEI. V shed 4 bases and J shed 5 bases, with 11 bases lying between them. The CDR3 has 14 residues. In DNA, the CDR3 is TGTGCCAGCAGTGTCGGGGGATATACCGGGGAGCTGTTTTTT. The encoded protein is CASSVGGYTGELFF.

The chain has TRBV24-1 and TRBJ2-2; weak D call: TRBD1 (6 bases). Germline CDR1 and CDR2: KGHDR and SFDVKD. V lost 3 bases to trimming and J lost 2 bases, with 9 bases between them. The CDR3 loop spans 15 amino acids. CDR3 DNA: TGTGCCACCAGTGATCGGGACATCAACACCGGGGAGCTGTTTTTT. It codes for CATSDRDINTGELFF.

The chain joins TRBV5-4 to TRBJ2-1; 8 bases line up with TRBD2. The germline CDR1 and CDR2 sequences are SGHNT and YYREEE (reference sequence). V dropped 0 bases and J dropped 7; count of bases not matched to a gene: 6. CDR3 length: 15 residues. The CDR3 region is CASSLVSGSKNEQFF. The CDR3, as DNA: TGTGCCAGCAGCTTGGTAAGCGGGAGTAAGAATGAGCAGTTCTTC.

J is TRBJ1-5 and V is TRBV28, with TRBD1 matching over 9 bases. The CDR3 consists of 15 residues. Per the germline V gene, CDR1 is MDHEN and CDR2 is SYDVKM. V shed 2 bases and J 7 bases; nucleotides not matched to a gene: 6. The CDR3 spells CASSLTTGGQQPQHF. CDR3 DNA: TGTGCCAGCAGTTTAACCACAGGGGGCCAGCAGCCCCAGCATTTT.

The J gene is TRBJ2-1, the V gene TRBV5-1; no firm D call. Trimming shortened V by 0 bases and J by 2 bases, and 9 bases separated the two germline ends. The CDR3 is made up of 15 amino acids. The germline CDR1 and CDR2 sequences are SGHRS and YFSETQ. The CDR3 coding sequence is TGCGCCAGCAGCTTGGCAGGTACCCCCTACAATGAGCAGTTCTTC. This translates into CASSLAGTPYNEQFF.

The chain uses TRBV2 and TRBJ1-3, with TRBD1 matching 7 bases. V shed 6 bases, J shed 0 bases, and the junction held 5 bases outside the gene matches. The length of the CDR3 is 15 residues. Germline assignment: CDR1 SNHLY and CDR2 FYNNEI. CDR3 amino acids: CASRYRGNSGNTIYF. CDR3 bases: TGTGCCAGCAGATACAGGGGAAACTCTGGAAACACCATATATTTT.

V and J are TRBV28 and TRBJ2-6; D is unresolved. The CDR3 runs 15 residues. Germline assignment: CDR1 MDHEN and CDR2 SYDVKM. Trimming shortened V by 1 base and J by 0 bases, and 4 bases separated the two germline ends. CDR3 amino acids: CASSLSSSGANVLTF. CDR3 bases: TGTGCCAGCAGTTTATCTAGCTCTGGGGCCAACGTCCTGACTTTC.

The rearrangement joins TRBV27 to TRBJ2-3; 12 bases fit TRBD2. V dropped 4 bases and J dropped 7; count of bases not matched to a gene: 3. CDR3 length equals 14 residues. Germline V CDR1 and CDR2: MNHEY, SMNVEV (reference sequence). CDR3 in DNA: TGTGCCAGCAGTTCTAGGACTAGCGGGAATACGCAGTATTTT. Translated, it gives CASSSRTSGNTQYF.

The rearrangement uses TRBV29-1 and TRBJ2-7, with D possibly TRBD1 on 7 matching bases. Germline CDR1 SQVTM, CDR2 ANQGSEA. This CDR3 region has 13 residues. Trimming took off 1 base at V and 3 bases at J, with 10 bases between the two ends. CDR3 in amino acids: CSVEGQGGYEQYF. DNA of the CDR3: TGCAGCGTTGAAGGGCAGGGGGGCTACGAGCAGTACTTC.

The J gene is TRBJ2-7, the V gene TRBV7-8; 7 positions agree with TRBD2. The CDR3 extends over 13 amino acids. V trimming: 5 bases; J trimming: 8 bases; junction bases outside the gene matches: 9. Germline lookup yields CDR1 SGHVS and CDR2 FQNEAQ. Here the CDR3 DNA reads TGTGCCAGCAGCCCCCGGACTAGAGCGCAGCAGTACTTC. Protein product: CASSPRTRAQQYF.

This chain links TRBV7-3 with TRBJ2-5; 9 positions match TRBD1. With 6 bases clipped from V and 1 base from J, the junction kept 6 bases outside the gene matches. The CDR3 contains 15 residues. Germline CDR1 SGHTA, CDR2 FQGTGA. The chain's CDR3 is CASRPTGGVQETQYF. For the CDR3, the DNA is TGTGCCAGCAGACCGACAGGGGGGGTCCAAGAGACCCAGTACTTC.

The chain couples TRBV20-1 to TRBJ2-5; D is undetermined. V was trimmed by 6 bases and J by 6 bases, leaving 14 bases between them. The CDR3 runs 12 residues. CDR1 is DFQATT and CDR2 is SNEGSKA in the germline V gene (reference sequence). The CDR3 nucleotides are TGCAGTGCGAGTGACGGTAAGAAGACCCAGTACTTC. Translation: CSASDGKKTQYF.

The chain has TRBV6-5 and TRBJ2-2; D possibly corresponds to TRBD2 (6 bases). From germline, CDR1 is MNHEY and CDR2 SVGAGI. This CDR3 has 14 amino acids. Deletions cut 2 bases from V and 4 bases from J, with 8 bases between. The CDR3 DNA is TGTGCCAGCAGTTACGATAGCGGCACCGGGGAGCTGTTTTTT. It specifies CASSYDSGTGELFF.

The genes are TRBV18 and TRBJ2-7, with TRBD2 identical over 10 bases. The CDR3 is made up of 17 amino acids. Trimming took 3 bases from V and 0 from J; bases not matched to a gene: 8. The germline gives CDR1 KGHSH, CDR2 LQKENI. The CDR3 bases are TGTGCCAGCTCACCCCGGCTAGCGGGAGCAGGCTCCTACGAGCAGTACTTC. It specifies CASSPRLAGAGSYEQYF.

V usage is TRBV4-3 and J usage is TRBJ1-4; 9 nucleotides agree with TRBD1. V shed 5 bases and J 6 bases; nucleotides not matched to a gene: 4. This CDR3 has 14 amino acids. Per the germline V gene, CDR1 is LGHNA and CDR2 is YSLEER. CDR3 sequence: CASSVQGAHEKLFF. CDR3 DNA: TGCGCCAGCAGCGTACAGGGGGCGCATGAAAAACTGTTTTTT.

This chain connects TRBV24-1 to TRBJ1-2, with D maybe TRBD1 (6 bases). Germline CDR1 reads KGHDR; CDR2 reads SFDVKD. There are 14 residues in the CDR3. The V end lost 2 bases, the J end lost 5 bases, and 11 bases lay between the germline ends. CDR3 sequence (DNA): TGTGCCACCAGTGATTCTCAGGGGAAGTATGGCTACACCTTC. This encodes CATSDSQGKYGYTF.

J is TRBJ2-1 and V is TRBV19; D ambiguous. V gave up 6 bases and J gave up 0 bases, with 15 bases separating them. CDR1 and CDR2 (germline): LNHDA, SQIVND (reference sequence). The CDR3 is 16 residues long. The CDR3 protein is CASRRTFDISYNEQFF. CDR3 sequence (DNA): TGTGCCAGTAGGCGAACCTTCGACATCTCCTACAATGAGCAGTTCTTC.

This chain joins TRBV7-2 and TRBJ2-5, with D possibly being TRBD2 (6 bases). V was shortened by 3 bases and J by 5 bases, with 13 bases between the two germline ends. Germline V lookup: CDR1 SGHTA, CDR2 FQGNSA. The CDR3 loop spans 14 amino acids. Written as DNA, the CDR3 is TGTGCCAGCAGCTTTCAGGGAGGCGGGGAGACCCAGTACTTC. Its translation: CASSFQGGGETQYF.

V is TRBV7-9 and J is TRBJ2-1, with TRBD1 identical over 8 bases. V shed 4 bases, J shed 2 bases, and the junction held 10 bases outside the gene matches. The germline V gene has CDR1 SEHNR and CDR2 FQNEAQ (reference sequence). The CDR3 contains 17 residues. CDR3 bases: TGTGCCAGCAGCTCCAGGGGGCCCCGCTTAACCTACAATGAGCAGTTCTTC. Translation gives CASSSRGPRLTYNEQFF.

The chain uses TRBV11-2 and TRBJ2-3, with D possibly TRBD2 on 6 matching bases. The CDR3 consists of 15 residues. V was trimmed by 1 base and J by 5 bases, leaving 13 bases between them. CDR1 and CDR2 (germline): SGHAT, FQNNGV. This chain's CDR3 is CASSLGLAREDTQYF. As DNA, the CDR3 is TGTGCCAGCAGCTTAGGTTTGGCGCGGGAAGATACGCAGTATTTT.

The genes are TRBV27 and TRBJ2-2; 10 bases fit TRBD2. CDR1 is MNHEY, CDR2 SMNVEV, per germline (reference sequence). The CDR3 is 15 residues long. Losses at the gene ends were 5 bases for V and 3 bases for J; bases not matched to a gene: 3. The CDR3 is CASSPGLAYTGELFF. In nucleotides, the CDR3 is TGTGCCAGCAGTCCGGGACTAGCGTACACCGGGGAGCTGTTTTTT.

The chain uses TRBV28 and TRBJ2-7; D is uncertain. Germline CDR1 is MDHEN and CDR2 is SYDVKM. CDR3 length: 16 amino acids. Trimming cost V 4 bases and J 0 bases, with 16 bases left between them. CDR3 nucleotides: TGTGCCAGCAGTTCAGCTCGGCACAGTGTCTCCTACGAGCAGTACTTC. Translating it yields CASSSARHSVSYEQYF.

This clone was recorded once. The J gene is TRBJ1-4, the V gene TRBV19, with TRBD1 identical over 9 bases. The CDR3 length is 13 residues. Germline V gene lookup returns CDR1 LNHDA and CDR2 SQIVND (reference sequence). The J segment lost 8 bases and the V segment lost 6 bases, leaving 4 bases of the junction unmatched. CDR3 amino acids: CASSNTGGEKLFF. The CDR3 nucleotides are TGTGCCAGTAGCAACACAGGGGGCGAAAAACTGTTTTTT. Filled out from reference TRBV19 and TRBJ1-4, the complete variable domain reads DGGITQSPKYLFRKEGQNVTLSCEQNLNHDAMYWYRQDPGQGLRLIYYSQIVNDFQKGDIAEGYSVSREKKESFPLTVTSAQKNPTAFYLCASSNTGGEKLFFGSGTQLSVL.

J is TRBJ2-3 and V is TRBV7-9; TRBD2 might be the D (5 bases). This CDR3 comprises 15 residues. Germline V lookup: CDR1 SEHNR, CDR2 FQNEAQ (reference sequence). The ends were cut back, 2 bases at V and 0 bases at J, with 9 bases in the middle. CDR3 in DNA: TGTGCCAGCAGCTTATGGAGGACTAGCACAGATACGCAGTATTTT. The encoded protein is CASSLWRTSTDTQYF.

The rearrangement uses TRBV2 and TRBJ2-7; 13 bases line up with TRBD2. Germline CDR1 is SNHLY and CDR2 is FYNNEI. The CDR3 runs 14 residues. Trimming cost V 6 bases and J 3 bases; bases outside gene matches: 2. As DNA, the CDR3 is TGTGCCAGCAGATGGACTAGCGGGAGCTACGAGCAGTACTTC. It translates to CASRWTSGSYEQYF.

This chain joins TRBV9 and TRBJ2-1; D remains unclear. CDR1 and CDR2 (germline): SGDLS, YYNGEE. This CDR3 spans 16 amino acids. Trimming took off 0 bases at V and 0 bases at J, with 10 bases between the two ends. Here the CDR3 DNA reads TGTGCCAGCAGCGTAGGTTGGAGTAGCTCCTACAATGAGCAGTTCTTC. Protein: CASSVGWSSSYNEQFF. The whole variable domain, filled in from reference TRBV9 and TRBJ2-1, reads DSGVTQTPKHLITATGQRVTLRCSPRSGDLSVYWYQQSLDQGLQFLIQYYNGEERAKGNILERFSAQQFPDLHSELNLSSLELGDSALYFCASSVGWSSSYNEQFFGPGTRLTVL.